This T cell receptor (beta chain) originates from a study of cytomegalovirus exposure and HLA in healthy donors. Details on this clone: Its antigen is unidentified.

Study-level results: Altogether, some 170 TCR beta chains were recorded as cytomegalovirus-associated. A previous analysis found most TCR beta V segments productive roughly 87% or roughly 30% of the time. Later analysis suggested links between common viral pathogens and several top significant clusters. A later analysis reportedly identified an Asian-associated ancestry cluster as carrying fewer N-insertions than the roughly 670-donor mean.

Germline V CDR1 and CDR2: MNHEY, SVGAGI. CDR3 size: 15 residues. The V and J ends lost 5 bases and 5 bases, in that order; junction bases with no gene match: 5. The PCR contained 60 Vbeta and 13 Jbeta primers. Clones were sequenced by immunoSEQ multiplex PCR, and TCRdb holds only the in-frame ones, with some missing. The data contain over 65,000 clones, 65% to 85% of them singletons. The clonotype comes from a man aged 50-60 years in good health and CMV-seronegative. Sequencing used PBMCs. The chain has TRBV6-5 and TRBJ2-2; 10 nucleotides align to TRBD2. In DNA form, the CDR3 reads TGTGCCAGCAGTGGGAGGACTAGCGGTACCGGGGAGCTGTTTTTT. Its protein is CASSGRTSGTGELFF.